What follows are 9 T cell receptor beta chains derived from one specimen sequenced in a study of glioma-infiltrating T cells after dendritic cell vaccination. Libraries were prepared by immunoSEQ multiplex PCR; TCRdb keeps only in-frame clonotypes and omits some of them. The repertoire includes roughly 23,000 clones, 60% to 85% of them detected once, and around 36% sits in the top ten. The sequencing here drew on blood, taken before dendritic cell vaccination. These receptors were collected from a human donor with glioblastoma.

The V call is TRBV7-3, the J call TRBJ2-5; 9 nucleotides match TRBD2. This CDR3 has 15 amino acids. Germline values: CDR1 SGHTA, CDR2 FQGTGA. Losses at the gene ends were 2 bases for V and 3 bases for J; bases not matched to a gene: 4. CDR3 nucleotide sequence: TGTGCCAGCAGCTTACGGGCGGGAGGGAAAGAGACCCAGTACTTC. Its protein product is CASSLRAGGKETQYF.

The rearrangement links TRBV7-2 to TRBJ2-7, with 12 bases aligning to TRBD2. V was pared by 0 bases and J by 3 bases, with 6 bases of the junction left unmatched. CDR3 size: 17 residues. Germline CDR1 and CDR2: SGHTA and FQGNSA. The CDR3 DNA reads TGTGCCAGCAGCTTAGCGCCCTGGACTAGCGGGAACTACGAGCAGTACTTC. Amino acids: CASSLAPWTSGNYEQYF.

V usage is TRBV18 and J usage is TRBJ2-7; D might be TRBD1 (6 bases). The CDR3 sequence is 14 residues long. Germline lookup yields CDR1 KGHSH and CDR2 LQKENI. The V end was cut by 4 bases, the J end by 3 bases, with 13 bases between. The CDR3 coding sequence is TGTGCCAGCTCACGACGGGACACCGACTACGAGCAGTACTTC. Its protein is CASSRRDTDYEQYF.

The chain combines TRBV27 with TRBJ2-5; 8 bases fit TRBD1. Trimming at V came to 3 bases and at J to 4 bases, leaving 4 bases not matched to a gene. The CDR3 has 14 amino acids. The V gene's germline CDR1 is MNHEY and CDR2 SMNVEV (reference sequence). CDR3: CASSFRGLGETQYF. CDR3 coding DNA: TGTGCCAGCAGTTTCAGGGGGCTGGGAGAGACCCAGTACTTC.

The chain employs TRBV20-1 and TRBJ2-7, with 7 bases matching TRBD2. With 4 bases clipped from V and 3 bases from J, the junction kept 0 bases outside the gene matches. CDR1 is DFQATT and CDR2 is SNEGSKA in the germline V gene (reference sequence). This CDR3 region has 11 residues. Here the CDR3 reads CSATSGYEQYF. CDR3 in DNA: TGCAGTGCTACTAGCGGCTACGAGCAGTACTTC.

The rearrangement links TRBV7-2 to TRBJ2-1, with 8 bases lining up with TRBD2. Germline V gene lookup returns CDR1 SGHTA and CDR2 FQGNSA. Trimming took 3 bases from V and 9 from J; bases not matched to a gene: 7. The CDR3 is 14 residues long. The CDR3 DNA sequence: TGTGCCAGCAGCTTTGGGACTAGTTGGGTTGAGCAGTTCTTC. It specifies CASSFGTSWVEQFF.

The chain uses TRBV7-9 and TRBJ2-1, with D possibly being TRBD2 (5 bases). The germline CDR1 and CDR2 sequences are SEHNR and FQNEAQ (reference sequence). The CDR3 is 16 amino acids. The ends were cut back, 5 bases at V and 5 bases at J, with 19 bases in the middle. The CDR3 DNA reads as TGTGCCAGCAGCCCCACATTTTCCGTGGGAGACAATGAGCAGTTCTTC. This codes for CASSPTFSVGDNEQFF.

This clone was counted once. This chain uses TRBV6-5 with TRBJ1-6; the D is unclear. CDR3 length equals 15 residues. Looked up from germline, CDR1 is MNHEY and CDR2 is SVGAGI. Trimming cost V 1 base and J 0 bases, with 4 bases left between them. The CDR3 nucleotides are TGTGCCAGCAGTTACTGGAGCTCCTATAATTCACCCCTCCACTTT. It is translated as CASSYWSSYNSPLHF.

The V and J genes are TRBV29-1 and TRBJ1-2; 7 nucleotides agree with TRBD1. This CDR3 has 11 amino acids. With V trimmed by 7 bases and J by 7 bases, 6 bases remained unmatched. Germline V gene data show CDR1 as SQVTM and CDR2 as ANQGSEA. This chain's CDR3 is CSAGTVFGYTF. In DNA, the CDR3 is TGCAGCGCCGGGACAGTGTTTGGCTACACCTTC.